These 8 T cell receptor beta chains were all obtained from the same sample, sequenced in a study of regulatory T cells in long-lasting Graves disease. Time point specified: newly diagnosed GD, antithyroid drugs for less than 3 months. Researchers made the TCR library from RNA that was extracted from PBMCs. CDR3 regions were amplified by Arm-PCR using iRepertoire HTBI primers to build TCR beta libraries. TCRdb re-derived calls from the multiplex PCR reads in MiXCR, one entry per CDR3 protein. The sample contains approximately 400,000 distinct CDR3 sequences, 15% of which appear only once. These data were likewise used in another study, on T cells in Graves' hyperthyroidism and ophthalmopathy.

Sample: peripheral blood mononuclear cells (PBMCs), taken at new diagnosis, from a patient treated with antithyroid drugs. These receptors all stem from a woman aged 40 to 50 with Graves disease.

This clonotype was seen at least ten times. J is TRBJ2-1 and V is TRBV27; D might be TRBD2 (7 bases). The germline gives CDR1 MNHEY, CDR2 SMNVEV (reference sequence). The length of the CDR3 is 15 residues. Trimming pared 2 bases from V and 7 bases from J, leaving 15 bases between. The DNA for the CDR3 is TGTGCCAGCAGTTTAAAGGGGGGGCTACGAAATGAGCAGTTCTTC. It translates to CASSLKGGLRNEQFF.

V is TRBV5-4 and J is TRBJ2-1; TRBD2 aligns across 14 bases. The V gene end was trimmed by 4 bases and the J gene end by 4 bases; junction bases not matched to a gene: 4. CDR1 SGHNT and CDR2 YYREEE come from the germline V gene (reference sequence). The length of the CDR3 is 16 residues. The CDR3 here is CASSTGTSGRYNEQFF. In DNA form, the CDR3 reads TGTGCCAGCAGCACAGGGACTAGCGGGAGATACAATGAGCAGTTCTTC. Variable domain in full (rest from reference TRBV5-4 and TRBJ2-1): ETGVTQSPTHLIKTRGQQVTLRCSSQSGHNTVSWYQQALGQGPQFIFQYYREEENGRGNFPPRFSGLQFPNYSSELNVNALELDDSALYLCASSTGTSGRYNEQFFGPGTRLTVL.

Many counts were recorded for this clonotype. This sequence joins TRBV30 and TRBJ2-2, with D perhaps assigned TRBD1 or TRBD2 (5 bases each). The CDR3 has 14 amino acids. V was pared by 2 bases and J by 2 bases, with 9 bases between. CDR1 GTSNPN and CDR2 SVGIG come from the germline V gene (reference sequence). CDR3 protein: CAWSRGTNTGELFF. CDR3 sequence (DNA): TGTGCCTGGAGTAGAGGGACCAACACCGGGGAGCTGTTTTTT.

This clonotype has a count of ten or more. The gene calls are TRBV11-2 and TRBJ1-1; D may be TRBD1 (5 bases). Germline CDR1 SGHAT, CDR2 FQNNGV. V lost 1 base and J lost 0, with 12 bases in between. CDR3 length: 16 amino acids. CDR3 amino acids: CASSLGGRRMNTEAFF. The CDR3 nucleotides read TGTGCCAGCAGCTTAGGGGGACGGAGGATGAACACTGAAGCTTTCTTT.

This clonotype was recorded at least ten times. The rearrangement joins TRBV20-1 to TRBJ2-3; 14 bases fit TRBD2. With V trimmed by 3 bases and J by 4 bases, 3 bases remained unmatched. The CDR3 runs 15 residues. Germline-derived CDR1 and CDR2 are DFQATT and SNEGSKA (reference sequence). The CDR3 DNA sequence: TGCAGTGCTAGGGAGACTAGCGGGAGGGCAGATACGCAGTATTTT. Translating gives CSARETSGRADTQYF.

The sample holds many counts of this clonotype. The genes are TRBV20-1 and TRBJ2-1; either TRBD1 or TRBD2 may supply D (5 bases each). The germline gives CDR1 DFQATT, CDR2 SNEGSKA (reference sequence). V was pared by 0 bases and J by 7 bases, with 19 bases between. The CDR3 contains 16 residues. The CDR3 nucleotides read TGCAGTGCTAGAGAAGGGTCAGCGTGGGGGAGTAATGAGCAGTTCTTC. This translates into CSAREGSAWGSNEQFF.

This chain's CDR3 is CSASPGTGSSETQYF. In nucleotides, the CDR3 is TGCAGTGCTAGCCCCGGGACAGGGAGTAGTGAGACCCAGTACTTC. This sequence joins TRBV20-1 and TRBJ2-5; 9 nucleotides agree with TRBD1. The CDR3 has 15 residues. J gave up 5 bases and V 3 bases, and 10 bases lay outside the gene matches. CDR1 is DFQATT and CDR2 is SNEGSKA in the germline V gene (reference sequence).

At least ten counts were recorded for this clonotype. V gene TRBV9 combines with J gene TRBJ1-1; D ambiguous. The CDR3 has 14 amino acids. Germline lookup yields CDR1 SGDLS and CDR2 YYNGEE. Trimming took 4 bases from V and 4 from J, leaving 14 bases between them. CDR3 DNA: TGTGCCAGCAGCCCCGGAGGCCAGGCCACTGAAGCTTTCTTT. This encodes CASSPGGQATEAFF.